This record looks at one TCR beta chain sequence and its context. This clonotype was found a few times. Its recognized antigen is unknown. The record has no base qualities; no much larger clone is one base away. The CDR3 starts with the cysteine, ends with the phenylalanine, and has 15 residues. The CDR3 DNA has 45 bases and is translated from base 1. Trimming takes 3 bases off V and 5 bases off J; junction bases not matched to a gene: 7. The germline V gene provides CDR1 MNHNS and CDR2 SASEGT. The data originate from a study of T-cell reconstitution after alpha-beta-depleted transplantation in children (TCRdb year 2016). About the full investigation: T-cell immune reconstitution after TCRalphabeta/CD19-depleted allogeneic hematopoietic cell transplantation in children was quantitatively tracked in the study by means of TCR repertoire profiling. Summary of the overall study and its limitations: Apparently early alphabetaT-cell count recovery about two months after transplant reportedly relied on only several hundred rapidly expanded clones derived from non-depleted graft cells. The high TCRbeta diversity at day 60 in some patients was ascribed to recipient T cells and intrathymic progenitors that had survived conditioning. The frequencies of hyperexpanded clones fell over the following months, and after one year, T-cell counts and TCRbeta diversity were mostly attributed to newly produced T cells.

In light of the paper, this sample's treatment or condition label describes: allogeneic hematopoietic cell transplantation with graft depleted of TCRalphabeta T cells and CD19 B cells. Transplant recipients were children who received TCRalphabeta/CD19-depleted allogeneic hematopoietic cell grafts. Library method: PCR. Sequencing used an Illumina HiSeq 2500. Molecular barcoding was employed in the preparation of TCR libraries, with unique molecular identifiers being used to normalize TCRbeta repertoire quantification. TCRdb redid the processing of the public reads, applying fastp at Q25 and MiXCR, and retained in-frame beta chains. Rows with a matching CDR3 protein are joined into one entry that keeps the most common DNA and genes. Within this sample are about 540,000 distinct CDR3 sequences, with approximately 30% of them counted one time only. About 35% of the sample is taken by the ten largest.

Source: PBMCs, taken before TCRalphabeta/CD19-depleted stem cell transplant. The sequence was collected from a boy in the first two years of life with Wiskott-Aldrich syndrome, due to receive a stem cell transplant. The chain employs TRBV6-1 and TRBJ1-2; a stretch of 9 junction bases matches TRBD1. The CDR3 region: CASSDPGQGGYGYTF. The nucleotide sequence reads as follows: TGTGCCAGCAGTGACCCGGGACAGGGCGGATATGGCTACACCTTC.